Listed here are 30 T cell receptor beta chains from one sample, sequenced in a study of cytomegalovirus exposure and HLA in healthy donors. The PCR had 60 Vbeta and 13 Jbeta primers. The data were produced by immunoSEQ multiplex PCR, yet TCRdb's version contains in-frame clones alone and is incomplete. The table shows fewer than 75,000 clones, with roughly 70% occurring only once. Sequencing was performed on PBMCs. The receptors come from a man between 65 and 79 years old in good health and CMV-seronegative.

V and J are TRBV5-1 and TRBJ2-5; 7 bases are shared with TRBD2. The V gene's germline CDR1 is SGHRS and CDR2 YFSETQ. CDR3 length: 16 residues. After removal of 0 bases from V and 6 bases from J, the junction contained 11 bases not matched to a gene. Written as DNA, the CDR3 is TGCGCCAGCAGCTTGGTGGCTAGCGGAGGCCTTCAGACCCAGTACTTC. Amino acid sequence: CASSLVASGGLQTQYF.

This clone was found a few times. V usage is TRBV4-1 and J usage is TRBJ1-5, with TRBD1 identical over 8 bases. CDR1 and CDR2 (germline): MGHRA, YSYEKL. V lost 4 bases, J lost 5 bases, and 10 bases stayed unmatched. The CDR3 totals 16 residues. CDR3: CASSREAGQDHQPQHF. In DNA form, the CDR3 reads TGCGCCAGCAGCCGGGAAGCGGGACAGGATCATCAGCCCCAGCATTTT.

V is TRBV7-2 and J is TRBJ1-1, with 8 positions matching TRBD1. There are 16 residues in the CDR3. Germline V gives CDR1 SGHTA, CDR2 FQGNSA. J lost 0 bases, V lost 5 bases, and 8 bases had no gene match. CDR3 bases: TGTGCCAGCAGCCCCCGGACAGGGCCAATGAACACTGAAGCTTTCTTT. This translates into CASSPRTGPMNTEAFF.

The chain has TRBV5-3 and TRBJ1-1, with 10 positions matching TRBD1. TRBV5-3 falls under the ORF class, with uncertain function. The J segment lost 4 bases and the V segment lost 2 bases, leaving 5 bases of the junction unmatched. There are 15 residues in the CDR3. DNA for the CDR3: TGTGCCAGAAGCTTCTTCAGGACAGGGGGCACTGAAGCTTTCTTT. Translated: CARSFFRTGGTEAFF.

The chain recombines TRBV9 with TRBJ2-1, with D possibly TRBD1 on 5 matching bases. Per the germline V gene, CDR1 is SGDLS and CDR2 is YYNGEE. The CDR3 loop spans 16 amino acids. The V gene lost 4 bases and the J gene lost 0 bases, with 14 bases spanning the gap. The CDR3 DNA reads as TGTGCCAGCAGCCCCCGGGCAGACAGCTCCTACAATGAGCAGTTCTTC. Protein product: CASSPRADSSYNEQFF.

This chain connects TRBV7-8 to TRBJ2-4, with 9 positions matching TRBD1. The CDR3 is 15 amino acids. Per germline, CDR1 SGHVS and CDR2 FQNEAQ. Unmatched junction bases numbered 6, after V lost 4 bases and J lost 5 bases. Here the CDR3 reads CASSSNRGQQNIQYF. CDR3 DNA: TGTGCCAGCAGCTCGAACAGGGGGCAGCAAAACATTCAGTACTTC. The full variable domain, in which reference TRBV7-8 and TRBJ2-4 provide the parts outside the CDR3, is GAGVSQSPRYKVAKRGQDVALRCDPISGHVSLFWYQQALGQGPEFLTYFQNEAQLDKSGLPSDRFFAERPEGSVSTLKIQRTQQEDSAVYLCASSSNRGQQNIQYFGAGTRLSVL.

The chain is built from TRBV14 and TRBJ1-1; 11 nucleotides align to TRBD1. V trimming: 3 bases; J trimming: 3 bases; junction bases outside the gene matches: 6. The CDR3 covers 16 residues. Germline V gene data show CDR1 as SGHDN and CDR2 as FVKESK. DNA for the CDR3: TGTGCCAGCAGCCAGGGGCTGGGACAGGGGGACACTGAAGCTTTCTTT. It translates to CASSQGLGQGDTEAFF.

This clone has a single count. The CDR3: CASLRGGQTNTEAFF. CDR3 DNA: TGTGCTAGTCTCCGAGGGGGACAAACGAACACTGAAGCTTTCTTT. The chain has TRBV12-5 and TRBJ1-1; D perhaps matches TRBD1 (6 bases). The CDR3 is 15 amino acids. V was trimmed by 8 bases and J by 1 base, leaving 17 bases between them. CDR1 and CDR2 from the germline V gene are LGHNT and FRNRAP.

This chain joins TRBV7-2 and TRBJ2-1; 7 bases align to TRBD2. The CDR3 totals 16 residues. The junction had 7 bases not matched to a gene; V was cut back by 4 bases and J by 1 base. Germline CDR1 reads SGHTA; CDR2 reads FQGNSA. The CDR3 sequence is CASSSTGTTSYNEQFF. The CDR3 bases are TGTGCCAGCAGCTCAACCGGGACTACTTCCTACAATGAGCAGTTCTTC.

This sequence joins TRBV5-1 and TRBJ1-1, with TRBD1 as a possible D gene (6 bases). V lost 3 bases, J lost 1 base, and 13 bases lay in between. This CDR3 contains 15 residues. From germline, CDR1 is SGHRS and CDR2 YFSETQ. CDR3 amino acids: CASSWGDRQNTEAFF. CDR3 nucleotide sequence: TGCGCCAGCAGCTGGGGTGACAGGCAGAACACTGAAGCTTTCTTT.

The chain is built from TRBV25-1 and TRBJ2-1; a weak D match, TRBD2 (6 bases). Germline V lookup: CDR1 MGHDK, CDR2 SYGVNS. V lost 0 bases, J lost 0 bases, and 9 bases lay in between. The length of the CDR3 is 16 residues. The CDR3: CASSEYGGGSYNEQFF. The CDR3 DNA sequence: TGTGCCAGCAGTGAATACGGGGGAGGCTCCTACAATGAGCAGTTCTTC.

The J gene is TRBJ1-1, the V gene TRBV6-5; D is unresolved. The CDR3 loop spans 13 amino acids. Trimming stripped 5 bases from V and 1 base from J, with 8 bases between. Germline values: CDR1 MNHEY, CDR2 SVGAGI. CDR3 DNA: TGTGCCAGCAGTGAAGCCCAGAACACTGAAGCTTTCTTT. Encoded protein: CASSEAQNTEAFF.

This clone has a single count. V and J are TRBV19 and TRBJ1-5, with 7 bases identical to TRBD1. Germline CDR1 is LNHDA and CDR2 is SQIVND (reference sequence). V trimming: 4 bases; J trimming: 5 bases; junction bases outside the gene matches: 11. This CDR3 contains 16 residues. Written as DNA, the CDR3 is TGTGCCAGTAGTACCTACGGGACAGCCGCGGATCAGCCCCAGCATTTT. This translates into CASSTYGTAADQPQHF.

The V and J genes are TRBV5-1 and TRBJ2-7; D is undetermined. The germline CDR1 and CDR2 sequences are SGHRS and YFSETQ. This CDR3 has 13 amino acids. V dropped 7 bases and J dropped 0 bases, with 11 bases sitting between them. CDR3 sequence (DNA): TGCGCCAGCGGAAGTACTAACTCCTACGAGCAGTACTTC. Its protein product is CASGSTNSYEQYF.

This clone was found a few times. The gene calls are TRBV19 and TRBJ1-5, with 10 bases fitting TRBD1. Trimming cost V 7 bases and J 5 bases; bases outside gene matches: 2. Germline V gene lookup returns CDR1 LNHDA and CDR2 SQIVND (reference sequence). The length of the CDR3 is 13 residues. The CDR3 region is CASTGTGDQPQHF. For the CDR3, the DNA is TGTGCCAGTACGGGGACAGGGGATCAGCCCCAGCATTTT.

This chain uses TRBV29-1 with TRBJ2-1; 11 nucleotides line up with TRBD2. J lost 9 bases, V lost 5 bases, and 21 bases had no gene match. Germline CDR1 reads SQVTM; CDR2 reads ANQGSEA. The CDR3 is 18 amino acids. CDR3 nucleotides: TGCAGCGTTCCCCACCCCGGTGCCGGACTAGCGGGTCGGGGTGAGCAGTTCTTC. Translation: CSVPHPGAGLAGRGEQFF.

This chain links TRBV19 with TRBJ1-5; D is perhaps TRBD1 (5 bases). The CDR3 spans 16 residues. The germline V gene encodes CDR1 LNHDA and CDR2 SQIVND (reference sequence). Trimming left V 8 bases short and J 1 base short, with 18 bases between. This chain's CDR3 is CASSPGGTVSNQPQHF. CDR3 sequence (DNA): TGTGCCAGTTCCCCGGGGGGGACGGTGAGCAATCAGCCCCAGCATTTT.

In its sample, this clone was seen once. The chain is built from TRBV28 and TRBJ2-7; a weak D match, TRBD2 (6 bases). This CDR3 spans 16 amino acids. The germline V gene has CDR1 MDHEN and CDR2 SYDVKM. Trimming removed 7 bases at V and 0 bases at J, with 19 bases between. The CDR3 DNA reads TGTGCCAGCACCAAAGGCGGGACTGCAAGCTCCTACGAGCAGTACTTC. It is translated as CASTKGGTASSYEQYF.

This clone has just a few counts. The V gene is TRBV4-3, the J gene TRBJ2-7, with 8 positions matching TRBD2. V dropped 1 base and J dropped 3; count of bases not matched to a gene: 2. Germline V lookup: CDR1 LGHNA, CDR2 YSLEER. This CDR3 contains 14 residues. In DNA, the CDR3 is TGCGCCAGCAGCCAAGGCGGGAGGAACTACGAGCAGTACTTC. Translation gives CASSQGGRNYEQYF.

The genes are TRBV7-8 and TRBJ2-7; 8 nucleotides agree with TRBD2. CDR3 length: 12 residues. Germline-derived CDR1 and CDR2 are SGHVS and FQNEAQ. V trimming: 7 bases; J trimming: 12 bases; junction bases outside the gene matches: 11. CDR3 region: CASTPSGGFGYF. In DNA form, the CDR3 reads TGTGCCAGCACCCCTTCGGGGGGGTTCGGGTACTTC. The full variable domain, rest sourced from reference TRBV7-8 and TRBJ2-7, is GAGVSQSPRYKVAKRGQDVALRCDPISGHVSLFWYQQALGQGPEFLTYFQNEAQLDKSGLPSDRFFAERPEGSVSTLKIQRTQQEDSAVYLCASTPSGGFGYFGPGTRLTVT.

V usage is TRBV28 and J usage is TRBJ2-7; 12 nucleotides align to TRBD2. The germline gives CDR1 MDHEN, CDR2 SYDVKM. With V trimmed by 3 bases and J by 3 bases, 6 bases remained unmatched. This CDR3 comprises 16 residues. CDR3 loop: CASSFWLAGGRYEQYF. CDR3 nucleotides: TGTGCCAGCAGTTTTTGGCTAGCGGGGGGGCGCTACGAGCAGTACTTC.

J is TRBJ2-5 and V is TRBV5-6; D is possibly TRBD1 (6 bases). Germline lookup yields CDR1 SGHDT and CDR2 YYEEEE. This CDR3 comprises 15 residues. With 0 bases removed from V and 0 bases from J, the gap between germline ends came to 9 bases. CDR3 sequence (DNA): TGTGCCAGCAGCTTGGTACAGGGTTACCAAGAGACCCAGTACTTC. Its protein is CASSLVQGYQETQYF.

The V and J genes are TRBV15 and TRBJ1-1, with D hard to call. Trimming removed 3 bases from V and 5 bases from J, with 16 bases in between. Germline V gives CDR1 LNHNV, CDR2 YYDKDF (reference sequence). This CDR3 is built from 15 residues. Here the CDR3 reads CATSSVYASSTEAFF. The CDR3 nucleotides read TGTGCCACCAGCAGTGTCTATGCCTCAAGTACTGAAGCTTTCTTT.

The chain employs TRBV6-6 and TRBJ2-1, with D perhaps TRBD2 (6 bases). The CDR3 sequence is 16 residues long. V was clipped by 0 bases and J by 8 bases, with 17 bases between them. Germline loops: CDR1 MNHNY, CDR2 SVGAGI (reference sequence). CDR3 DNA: TGTGCCAGCAGTTACTCGTCGCCTAGCGTGTCCGATGAGCAGTTCTTC. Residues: CASSYSSPSVSDEQFF.

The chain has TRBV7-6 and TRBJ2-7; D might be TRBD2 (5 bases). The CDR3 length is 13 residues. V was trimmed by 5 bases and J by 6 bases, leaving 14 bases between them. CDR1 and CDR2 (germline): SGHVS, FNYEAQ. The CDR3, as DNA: TGTGCCAGCAGCCCGGGGAGTTACGCCGAGCAGTACTTC. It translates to CASSPGSYAEQYF.

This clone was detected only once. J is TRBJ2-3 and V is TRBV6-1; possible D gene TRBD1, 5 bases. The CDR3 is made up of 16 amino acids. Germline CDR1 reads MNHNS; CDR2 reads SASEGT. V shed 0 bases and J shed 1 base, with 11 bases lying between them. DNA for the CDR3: TGTGCCAGCAGTGAAGCTGGGGCCCTCCGCACAGATACGCAGTATTTT. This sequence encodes CASSEAGALRTDTQYF.

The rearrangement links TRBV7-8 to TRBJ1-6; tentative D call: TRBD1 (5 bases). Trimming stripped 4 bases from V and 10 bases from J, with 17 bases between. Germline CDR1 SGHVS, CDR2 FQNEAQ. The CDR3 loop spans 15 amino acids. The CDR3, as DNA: TGTGCCAGCAGCTCCCGGGAGGGGAGTGGGTCACCCCTCCACTTT. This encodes CASSSREGSGSPLHF.

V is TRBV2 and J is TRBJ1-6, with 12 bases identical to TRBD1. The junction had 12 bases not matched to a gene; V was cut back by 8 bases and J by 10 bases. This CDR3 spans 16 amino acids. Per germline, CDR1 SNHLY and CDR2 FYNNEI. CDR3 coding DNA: TGTGCCAGCGTGCTCCTCGGGACAGGGGGCTTATCACCCCTCCACTTT. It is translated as CASVLLGTGGLSPLHF.

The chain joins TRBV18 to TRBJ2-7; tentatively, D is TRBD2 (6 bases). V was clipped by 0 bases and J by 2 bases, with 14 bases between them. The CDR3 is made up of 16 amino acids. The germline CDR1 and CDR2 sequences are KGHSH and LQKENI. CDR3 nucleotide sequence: TGTGCCAGCTCACCACCGGTGGCTAGCGTCGCCTACGAGCAGTACTTC. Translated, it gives CASSPPVASVAYEQYF. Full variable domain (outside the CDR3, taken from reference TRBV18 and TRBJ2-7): NAGVMQNPRHLVRRRGQEARLRCSPMKGHSHVYWYRQLPEEGLKFMVYLQKENIIDESGMPKERFSAEFPKEGPSILRIQQVVRGDSAAYFCASSPPVASVAYEQYFGPGTRLTVT.

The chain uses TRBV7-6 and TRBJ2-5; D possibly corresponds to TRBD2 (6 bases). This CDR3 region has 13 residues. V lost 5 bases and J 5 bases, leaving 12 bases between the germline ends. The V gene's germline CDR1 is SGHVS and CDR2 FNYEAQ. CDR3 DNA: TGTGCCAGCAGCCCGACTAGGCGGGAGACCCAGTACTTC. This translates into CASSPTRRETQYF.